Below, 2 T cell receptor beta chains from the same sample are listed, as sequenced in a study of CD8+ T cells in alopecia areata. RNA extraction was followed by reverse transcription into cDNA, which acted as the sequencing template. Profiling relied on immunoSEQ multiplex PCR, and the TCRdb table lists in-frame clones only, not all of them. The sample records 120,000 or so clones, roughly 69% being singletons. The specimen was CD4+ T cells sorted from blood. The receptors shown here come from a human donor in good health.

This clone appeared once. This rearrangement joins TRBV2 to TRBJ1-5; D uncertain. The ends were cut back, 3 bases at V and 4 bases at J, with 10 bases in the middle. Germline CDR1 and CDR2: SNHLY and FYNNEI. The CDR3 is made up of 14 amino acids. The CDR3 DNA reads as TGTGCCAGCAGTGACGGTACCCTAAATCAGCCCCAGCATTTT. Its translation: CASSDGTLNQPQHF.

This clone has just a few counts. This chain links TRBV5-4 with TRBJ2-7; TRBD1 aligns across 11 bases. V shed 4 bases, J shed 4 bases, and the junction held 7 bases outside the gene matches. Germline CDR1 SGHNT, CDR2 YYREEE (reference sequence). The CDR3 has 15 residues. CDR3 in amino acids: CASSRAGTGGYEQYF. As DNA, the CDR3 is TGTGCCAGCAGCCGTGCCGGGACAGGGGGTTACGAGCAGTACTTC.